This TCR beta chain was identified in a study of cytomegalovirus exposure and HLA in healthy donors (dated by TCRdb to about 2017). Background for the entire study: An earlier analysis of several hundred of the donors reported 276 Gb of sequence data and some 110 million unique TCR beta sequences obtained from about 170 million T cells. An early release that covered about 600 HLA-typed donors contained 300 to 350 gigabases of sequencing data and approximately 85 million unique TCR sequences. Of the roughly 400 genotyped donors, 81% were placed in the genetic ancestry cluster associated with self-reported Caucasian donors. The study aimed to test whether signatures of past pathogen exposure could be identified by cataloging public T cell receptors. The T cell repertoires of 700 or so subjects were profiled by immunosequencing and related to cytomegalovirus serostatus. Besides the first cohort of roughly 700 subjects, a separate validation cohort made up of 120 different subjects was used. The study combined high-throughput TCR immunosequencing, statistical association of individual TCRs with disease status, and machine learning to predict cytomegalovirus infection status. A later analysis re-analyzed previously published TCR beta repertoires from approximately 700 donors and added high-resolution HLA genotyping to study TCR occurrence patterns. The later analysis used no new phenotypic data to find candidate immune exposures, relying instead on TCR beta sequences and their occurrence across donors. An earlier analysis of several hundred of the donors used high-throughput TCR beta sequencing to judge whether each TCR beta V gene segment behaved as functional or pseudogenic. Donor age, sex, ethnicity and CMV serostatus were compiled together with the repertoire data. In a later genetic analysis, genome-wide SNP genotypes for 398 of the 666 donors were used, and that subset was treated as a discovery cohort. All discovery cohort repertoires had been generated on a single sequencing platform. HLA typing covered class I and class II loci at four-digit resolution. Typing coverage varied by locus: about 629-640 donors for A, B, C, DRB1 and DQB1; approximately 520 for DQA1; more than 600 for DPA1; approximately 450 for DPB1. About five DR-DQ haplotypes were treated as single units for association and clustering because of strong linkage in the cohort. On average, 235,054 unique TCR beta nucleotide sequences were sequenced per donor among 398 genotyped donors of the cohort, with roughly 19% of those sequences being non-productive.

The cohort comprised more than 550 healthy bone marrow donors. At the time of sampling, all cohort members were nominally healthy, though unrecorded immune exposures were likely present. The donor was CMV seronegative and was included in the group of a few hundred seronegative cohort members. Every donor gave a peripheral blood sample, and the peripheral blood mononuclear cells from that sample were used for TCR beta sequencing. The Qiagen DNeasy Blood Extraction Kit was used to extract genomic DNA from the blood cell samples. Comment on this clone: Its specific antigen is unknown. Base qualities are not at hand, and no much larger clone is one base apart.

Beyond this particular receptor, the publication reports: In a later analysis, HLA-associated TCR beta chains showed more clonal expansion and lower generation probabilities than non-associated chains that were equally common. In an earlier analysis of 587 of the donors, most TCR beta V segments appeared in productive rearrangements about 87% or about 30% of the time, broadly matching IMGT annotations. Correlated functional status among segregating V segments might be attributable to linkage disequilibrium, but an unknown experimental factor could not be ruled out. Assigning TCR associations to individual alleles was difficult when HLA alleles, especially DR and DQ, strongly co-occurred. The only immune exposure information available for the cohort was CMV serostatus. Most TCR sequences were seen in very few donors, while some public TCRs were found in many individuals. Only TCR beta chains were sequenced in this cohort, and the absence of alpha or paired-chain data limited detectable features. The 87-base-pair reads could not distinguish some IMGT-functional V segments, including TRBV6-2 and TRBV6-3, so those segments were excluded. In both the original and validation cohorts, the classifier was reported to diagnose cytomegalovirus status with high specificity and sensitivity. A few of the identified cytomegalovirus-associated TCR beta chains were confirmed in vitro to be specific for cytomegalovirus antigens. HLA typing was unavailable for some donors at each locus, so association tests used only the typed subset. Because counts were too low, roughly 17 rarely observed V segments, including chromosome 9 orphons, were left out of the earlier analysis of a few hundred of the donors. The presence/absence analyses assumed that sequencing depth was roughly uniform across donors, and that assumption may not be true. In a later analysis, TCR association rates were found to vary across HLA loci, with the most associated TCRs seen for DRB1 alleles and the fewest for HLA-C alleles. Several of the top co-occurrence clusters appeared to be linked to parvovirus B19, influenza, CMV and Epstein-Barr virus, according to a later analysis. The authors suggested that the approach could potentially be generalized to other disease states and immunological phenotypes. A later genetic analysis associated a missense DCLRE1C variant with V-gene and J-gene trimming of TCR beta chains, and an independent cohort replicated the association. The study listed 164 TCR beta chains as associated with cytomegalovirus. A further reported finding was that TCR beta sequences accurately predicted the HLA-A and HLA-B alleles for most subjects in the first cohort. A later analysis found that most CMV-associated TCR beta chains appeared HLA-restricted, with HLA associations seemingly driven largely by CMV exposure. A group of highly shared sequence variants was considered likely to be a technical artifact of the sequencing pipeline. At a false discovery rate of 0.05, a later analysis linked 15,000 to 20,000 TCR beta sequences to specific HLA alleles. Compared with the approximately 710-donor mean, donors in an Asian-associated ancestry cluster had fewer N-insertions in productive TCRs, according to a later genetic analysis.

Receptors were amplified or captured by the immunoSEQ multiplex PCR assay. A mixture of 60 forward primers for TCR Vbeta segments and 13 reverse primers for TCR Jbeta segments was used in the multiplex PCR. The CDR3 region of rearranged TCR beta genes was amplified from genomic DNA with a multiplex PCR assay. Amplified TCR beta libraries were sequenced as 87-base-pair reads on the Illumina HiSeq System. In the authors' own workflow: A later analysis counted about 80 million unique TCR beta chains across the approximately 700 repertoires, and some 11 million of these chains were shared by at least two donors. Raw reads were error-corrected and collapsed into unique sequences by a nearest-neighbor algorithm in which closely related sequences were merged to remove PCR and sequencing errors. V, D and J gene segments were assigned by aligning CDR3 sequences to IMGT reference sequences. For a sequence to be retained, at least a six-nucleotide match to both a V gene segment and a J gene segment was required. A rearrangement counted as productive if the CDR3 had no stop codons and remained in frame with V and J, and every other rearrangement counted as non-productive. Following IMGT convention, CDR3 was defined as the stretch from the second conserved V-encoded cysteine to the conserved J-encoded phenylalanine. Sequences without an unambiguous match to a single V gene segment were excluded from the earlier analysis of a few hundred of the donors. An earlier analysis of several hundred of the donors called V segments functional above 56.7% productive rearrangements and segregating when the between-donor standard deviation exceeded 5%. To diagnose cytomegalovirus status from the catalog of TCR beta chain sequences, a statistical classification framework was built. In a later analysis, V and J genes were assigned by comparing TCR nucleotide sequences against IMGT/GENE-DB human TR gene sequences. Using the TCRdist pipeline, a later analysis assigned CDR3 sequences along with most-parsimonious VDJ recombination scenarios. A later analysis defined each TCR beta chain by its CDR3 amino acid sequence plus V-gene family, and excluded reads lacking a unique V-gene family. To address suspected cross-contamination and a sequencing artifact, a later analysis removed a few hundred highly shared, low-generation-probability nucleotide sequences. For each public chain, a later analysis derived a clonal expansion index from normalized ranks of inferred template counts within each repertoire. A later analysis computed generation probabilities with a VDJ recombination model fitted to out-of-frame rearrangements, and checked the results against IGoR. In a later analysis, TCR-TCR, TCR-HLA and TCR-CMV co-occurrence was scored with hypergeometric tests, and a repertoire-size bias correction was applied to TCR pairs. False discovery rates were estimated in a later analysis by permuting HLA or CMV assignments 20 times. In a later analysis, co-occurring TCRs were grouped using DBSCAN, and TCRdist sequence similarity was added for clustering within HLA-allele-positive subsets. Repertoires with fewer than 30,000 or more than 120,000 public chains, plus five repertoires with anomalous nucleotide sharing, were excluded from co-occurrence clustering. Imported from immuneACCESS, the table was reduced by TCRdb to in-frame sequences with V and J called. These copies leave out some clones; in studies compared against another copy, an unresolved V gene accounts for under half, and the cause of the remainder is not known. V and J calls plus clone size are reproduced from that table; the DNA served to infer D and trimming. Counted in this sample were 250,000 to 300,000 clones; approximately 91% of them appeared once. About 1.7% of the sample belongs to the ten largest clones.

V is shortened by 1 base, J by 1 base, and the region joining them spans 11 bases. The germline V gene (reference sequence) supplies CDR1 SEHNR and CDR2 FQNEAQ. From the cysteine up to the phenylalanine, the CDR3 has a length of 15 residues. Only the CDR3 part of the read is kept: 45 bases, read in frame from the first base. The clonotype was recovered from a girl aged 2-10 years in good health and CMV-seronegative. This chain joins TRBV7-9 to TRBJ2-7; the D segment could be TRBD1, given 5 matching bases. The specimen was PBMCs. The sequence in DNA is TGTGCCAGCAGCTTAGTGGAGACAGCGTCCTACGAGCAGTACTTC. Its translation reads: CASSLVETASYEQYF.